This T cell receptor beta chain came from a study of blood T cell repertoires in COVID-19. Study summary: Whether acute or convalescent, the COVID-19 samples came from the United States, Italy and Spain. PBMCs, B-cell-depleted T cells, or T cells were the source of the cDNA or gDNA that made up the material.

Germline V gene data show CDR1 as SSHAT and CDR2 as FNYEAQ (reference sequence). The CDR3 is made up of 16 amino acids. V dropped 5 bases and J dropped 0 bases, with 14 bases sitting between them. Repertoires were generated with immunoSEQ multiplex PCR, while TCRdb's copy carries only in-frame clones and drops some. The sample holds roughly 250,000 clones, more than 60% seen once. The sample holds a few counts of this clone. The rearrangement links TRBV7-7 to TRBJ1-3; D is uncertain. This clonotype originated in a woman aged 40 to 50 with active or convalescent COVID-19. The sequencing sample was made of peripheral blood. The CDR3 reads CASSPEDWPSGNTIYF. The CDR3 coding sequence is TGTGCCAGCAGCCCAGAGGACTGGCCCTCTGGAAACACCATATATTTT.